This TCR beta chain originates from a study of cytomegalovirus exposure and HLA in healthy donors. Notes on the study in general: There were several of the most significant clusters that appeared linked to common viral pathogens in a later analysis. Researchers reportedly found TCR beta sequences accurately predicted most subjects' HLA-A and HLA-B alleles. Association of a missense DCLRE1C variant with TCR beta V- and J-gene trimming was reported in a later analysis.

V shed 4 bases, J shed 5 bases, and the junction held 3 bases outside the gene matches. Germline assignment: CDR1 MNHEY and CDR2 SMNVEV (reference sequence). The CDR3 consists of 15 residues. This clone has more than one count but fewer than ten. Its antigen is as yet unknown. This PCR relied on a set of 60 Vbeta primers and 13 Jbeta primers. The method was immunoSEQ multiplex PCR; TCRdb's version includes in-frame clones alone and lacks a portion of them. This table holds roughly 150,000 clones, approximately 80% found once. Specimen: PBMCs. The receptor was derived from a man aged 25-40 years in good health and CMV-seropositive. The chain carries TRBV27 and TRBJ2-2; 11 positions agree with TRBD2. CDR3 DNA: TGTGCCAGCAGTTCTGGACTAGCGGGTACCGGGGAGCTGTTTTTT. Translated: CASSSGLAGTGELFF.